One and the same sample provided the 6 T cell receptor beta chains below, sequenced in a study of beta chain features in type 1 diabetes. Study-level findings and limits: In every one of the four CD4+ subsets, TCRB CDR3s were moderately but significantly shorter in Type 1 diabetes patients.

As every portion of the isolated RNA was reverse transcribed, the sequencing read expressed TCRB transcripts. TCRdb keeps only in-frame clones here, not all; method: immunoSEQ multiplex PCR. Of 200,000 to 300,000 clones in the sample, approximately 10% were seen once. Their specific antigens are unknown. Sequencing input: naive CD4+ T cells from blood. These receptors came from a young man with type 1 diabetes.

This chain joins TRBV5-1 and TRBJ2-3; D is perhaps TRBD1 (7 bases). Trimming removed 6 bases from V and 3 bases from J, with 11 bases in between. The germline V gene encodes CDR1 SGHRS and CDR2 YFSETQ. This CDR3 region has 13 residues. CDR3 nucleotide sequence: TGCGCCAGCACCAGGGGGGTTACAGATACGCAGTATTTT. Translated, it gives CASTRGVTDTQYF.

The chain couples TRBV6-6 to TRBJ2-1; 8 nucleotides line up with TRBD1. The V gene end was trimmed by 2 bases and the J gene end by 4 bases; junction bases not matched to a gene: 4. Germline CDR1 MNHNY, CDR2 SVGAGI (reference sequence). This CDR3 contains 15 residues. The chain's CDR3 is CASSYTGQGYNEQFF. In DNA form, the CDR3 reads TGTGCCAGCAGTTACACCGGACAGGGTTACAATGAGCAGTTCTTC.

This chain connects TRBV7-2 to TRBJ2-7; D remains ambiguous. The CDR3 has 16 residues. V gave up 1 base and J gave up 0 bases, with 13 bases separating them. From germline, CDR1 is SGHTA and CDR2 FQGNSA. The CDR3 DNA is TGTGCCAGCAGCTTAGGGCAGTTCTCTTTCTCCTACGAGCAGTACTTC. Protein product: CASSLGQFSFSYEQYF.

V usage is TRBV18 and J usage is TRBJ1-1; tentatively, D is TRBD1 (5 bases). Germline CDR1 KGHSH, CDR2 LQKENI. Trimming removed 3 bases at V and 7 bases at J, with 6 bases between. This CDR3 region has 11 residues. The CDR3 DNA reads TGTGCCAGCTCACCGGGGGGTGAAGCTTTCTTT. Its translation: CASSPGGEAFF.

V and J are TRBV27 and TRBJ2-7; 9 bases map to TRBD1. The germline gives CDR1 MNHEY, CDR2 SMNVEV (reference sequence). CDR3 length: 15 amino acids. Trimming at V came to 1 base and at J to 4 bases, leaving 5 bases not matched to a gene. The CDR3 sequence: CASSLFGTGQYEQYF. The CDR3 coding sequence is TGTGCCAGCAGTTTATTCGGGACAGGGCAATACGAGCAGTACTTC.

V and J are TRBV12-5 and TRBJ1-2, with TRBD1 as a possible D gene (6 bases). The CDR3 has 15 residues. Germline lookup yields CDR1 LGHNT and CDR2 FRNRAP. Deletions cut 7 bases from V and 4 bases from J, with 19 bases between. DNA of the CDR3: TGTGCTAGTGCCCCTGGGGGGGCAGTAGGCTATGGCTACACCTTC. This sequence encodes CASAPGGAVGYGYTF.